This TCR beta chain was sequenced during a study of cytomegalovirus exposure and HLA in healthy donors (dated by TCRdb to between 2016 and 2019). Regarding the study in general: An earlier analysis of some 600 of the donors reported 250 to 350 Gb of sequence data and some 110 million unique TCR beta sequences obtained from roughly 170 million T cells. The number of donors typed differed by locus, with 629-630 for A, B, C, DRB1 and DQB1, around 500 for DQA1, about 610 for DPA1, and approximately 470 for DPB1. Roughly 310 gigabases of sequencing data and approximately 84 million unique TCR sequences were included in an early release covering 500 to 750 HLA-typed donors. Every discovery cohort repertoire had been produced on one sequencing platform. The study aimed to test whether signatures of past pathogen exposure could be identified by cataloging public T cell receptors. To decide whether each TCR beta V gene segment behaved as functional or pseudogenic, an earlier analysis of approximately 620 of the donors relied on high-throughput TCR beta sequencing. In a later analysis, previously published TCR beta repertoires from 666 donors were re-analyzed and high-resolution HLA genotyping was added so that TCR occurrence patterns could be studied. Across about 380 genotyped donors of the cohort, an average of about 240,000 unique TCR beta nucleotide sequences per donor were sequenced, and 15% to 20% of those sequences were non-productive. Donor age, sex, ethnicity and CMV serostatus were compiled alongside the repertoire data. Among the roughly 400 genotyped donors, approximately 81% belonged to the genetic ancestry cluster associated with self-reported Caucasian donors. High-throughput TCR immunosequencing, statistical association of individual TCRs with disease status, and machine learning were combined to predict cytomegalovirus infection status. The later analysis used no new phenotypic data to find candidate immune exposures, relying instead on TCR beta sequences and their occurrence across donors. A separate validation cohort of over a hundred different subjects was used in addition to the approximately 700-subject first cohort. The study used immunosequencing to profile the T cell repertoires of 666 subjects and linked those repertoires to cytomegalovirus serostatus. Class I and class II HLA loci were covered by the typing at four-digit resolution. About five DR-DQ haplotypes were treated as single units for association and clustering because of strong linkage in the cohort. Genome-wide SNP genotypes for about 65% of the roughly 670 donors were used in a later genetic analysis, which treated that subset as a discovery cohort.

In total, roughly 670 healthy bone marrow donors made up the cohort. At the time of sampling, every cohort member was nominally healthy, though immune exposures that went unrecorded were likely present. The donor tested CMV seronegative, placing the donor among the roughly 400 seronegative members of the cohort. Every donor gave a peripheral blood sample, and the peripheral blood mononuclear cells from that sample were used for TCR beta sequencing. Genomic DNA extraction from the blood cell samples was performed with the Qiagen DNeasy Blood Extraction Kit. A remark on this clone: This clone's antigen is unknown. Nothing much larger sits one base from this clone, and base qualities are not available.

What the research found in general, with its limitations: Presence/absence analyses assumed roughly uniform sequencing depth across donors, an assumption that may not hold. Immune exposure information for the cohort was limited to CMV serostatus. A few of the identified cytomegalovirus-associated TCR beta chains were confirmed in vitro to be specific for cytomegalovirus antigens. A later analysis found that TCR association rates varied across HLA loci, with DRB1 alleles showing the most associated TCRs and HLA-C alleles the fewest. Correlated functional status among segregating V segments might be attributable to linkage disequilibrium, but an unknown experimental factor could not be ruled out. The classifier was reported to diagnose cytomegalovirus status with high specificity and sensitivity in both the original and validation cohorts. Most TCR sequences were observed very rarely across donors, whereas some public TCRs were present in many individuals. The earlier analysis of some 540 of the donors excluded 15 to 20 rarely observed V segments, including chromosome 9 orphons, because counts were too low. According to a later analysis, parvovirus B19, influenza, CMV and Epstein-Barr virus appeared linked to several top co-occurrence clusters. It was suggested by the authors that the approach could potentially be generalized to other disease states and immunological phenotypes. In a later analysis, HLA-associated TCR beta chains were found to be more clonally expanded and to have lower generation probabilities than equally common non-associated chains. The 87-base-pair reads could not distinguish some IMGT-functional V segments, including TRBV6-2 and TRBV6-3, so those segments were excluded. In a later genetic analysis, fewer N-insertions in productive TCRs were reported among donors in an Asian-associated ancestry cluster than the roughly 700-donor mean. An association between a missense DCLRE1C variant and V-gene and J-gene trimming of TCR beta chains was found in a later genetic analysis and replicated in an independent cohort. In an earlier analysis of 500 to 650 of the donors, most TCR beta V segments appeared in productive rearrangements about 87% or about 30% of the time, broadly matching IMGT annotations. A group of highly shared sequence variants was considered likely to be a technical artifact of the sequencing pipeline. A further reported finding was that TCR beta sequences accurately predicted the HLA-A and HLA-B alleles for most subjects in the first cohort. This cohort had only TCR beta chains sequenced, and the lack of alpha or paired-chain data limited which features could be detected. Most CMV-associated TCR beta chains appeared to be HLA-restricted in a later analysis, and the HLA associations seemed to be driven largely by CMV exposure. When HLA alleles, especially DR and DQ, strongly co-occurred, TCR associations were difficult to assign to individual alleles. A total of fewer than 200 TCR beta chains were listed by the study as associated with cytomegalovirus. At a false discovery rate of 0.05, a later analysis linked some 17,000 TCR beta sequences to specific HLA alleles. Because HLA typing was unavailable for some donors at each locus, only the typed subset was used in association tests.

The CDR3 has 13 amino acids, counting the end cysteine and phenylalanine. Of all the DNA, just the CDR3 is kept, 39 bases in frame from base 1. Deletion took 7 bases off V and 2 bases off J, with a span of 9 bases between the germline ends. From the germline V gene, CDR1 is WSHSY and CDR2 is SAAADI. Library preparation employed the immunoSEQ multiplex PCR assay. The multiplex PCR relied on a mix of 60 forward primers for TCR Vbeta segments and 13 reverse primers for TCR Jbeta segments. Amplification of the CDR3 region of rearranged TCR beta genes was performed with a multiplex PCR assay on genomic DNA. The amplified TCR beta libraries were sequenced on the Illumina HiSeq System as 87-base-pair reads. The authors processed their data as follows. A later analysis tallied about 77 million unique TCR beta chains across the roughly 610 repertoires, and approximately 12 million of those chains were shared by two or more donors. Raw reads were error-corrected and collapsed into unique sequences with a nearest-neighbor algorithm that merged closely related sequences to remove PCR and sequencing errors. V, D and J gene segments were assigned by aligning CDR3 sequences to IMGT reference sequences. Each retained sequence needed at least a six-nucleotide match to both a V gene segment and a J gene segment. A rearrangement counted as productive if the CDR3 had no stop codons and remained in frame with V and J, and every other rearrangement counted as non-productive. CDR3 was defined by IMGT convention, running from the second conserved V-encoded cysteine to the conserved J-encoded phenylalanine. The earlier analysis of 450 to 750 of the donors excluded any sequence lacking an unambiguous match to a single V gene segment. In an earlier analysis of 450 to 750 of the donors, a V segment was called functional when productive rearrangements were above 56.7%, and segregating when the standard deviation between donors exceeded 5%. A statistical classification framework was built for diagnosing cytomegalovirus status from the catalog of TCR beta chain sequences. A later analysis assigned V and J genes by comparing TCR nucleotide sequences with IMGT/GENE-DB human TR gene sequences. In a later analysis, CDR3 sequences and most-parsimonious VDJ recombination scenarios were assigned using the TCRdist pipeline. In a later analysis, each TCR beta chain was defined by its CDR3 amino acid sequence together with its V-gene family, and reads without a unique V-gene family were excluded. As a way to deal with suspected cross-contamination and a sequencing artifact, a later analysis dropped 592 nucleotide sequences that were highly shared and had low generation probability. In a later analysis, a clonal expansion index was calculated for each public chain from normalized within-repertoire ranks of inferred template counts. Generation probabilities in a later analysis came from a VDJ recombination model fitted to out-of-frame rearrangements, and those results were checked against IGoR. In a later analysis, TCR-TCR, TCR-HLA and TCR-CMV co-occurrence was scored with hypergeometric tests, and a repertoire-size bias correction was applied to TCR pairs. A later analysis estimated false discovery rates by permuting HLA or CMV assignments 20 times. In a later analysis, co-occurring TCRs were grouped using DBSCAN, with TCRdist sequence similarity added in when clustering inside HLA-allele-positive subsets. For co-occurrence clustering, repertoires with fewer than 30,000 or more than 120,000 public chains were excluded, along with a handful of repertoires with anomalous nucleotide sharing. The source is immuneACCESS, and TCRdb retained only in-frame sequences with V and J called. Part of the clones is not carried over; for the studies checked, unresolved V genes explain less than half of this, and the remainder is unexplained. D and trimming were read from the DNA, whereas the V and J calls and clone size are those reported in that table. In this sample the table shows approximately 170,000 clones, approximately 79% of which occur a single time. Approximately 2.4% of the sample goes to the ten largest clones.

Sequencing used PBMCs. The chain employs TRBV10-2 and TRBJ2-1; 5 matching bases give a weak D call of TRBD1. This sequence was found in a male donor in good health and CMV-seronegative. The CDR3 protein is CASTGHPYNEQFF. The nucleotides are TGCGCCAGCACTGGACACCCCTACAATGAGCAGTTCTTC.